This record covers a single T cell receptor (beta chain). The antigen is unknown. This sample is drawn from a study of cytomegalovirus exposure and HLA in healthy donors. PCR primers comprised 60 Vbeta and 13 Jbeta primers. The repertoire was sequenced with immunoSEQ multiplex PCR; TCRdb's copy has only in-frame clones and lacks some. The sample totals about 33,000 clones. Study-level findings and limits: According to the study, about 180 TCR beta chains were cytomegalovirus-associated. As a later analysis revealed, most CMV-associated TCR beta chains appeared HLA-restricted. A later analysis linked some 18,000 TCR beta sequences to HLA alleles at 0.05 false discovery rate. Some V segments could not be told apart, so they were left out, TRBV6-2 and TRBV6-3 among them.

The CDR3 totals 14 residues. V lost 5 bases and J lost 1; bases outside the gene matches: 3. Germline CDR1 and CDR2: SEHNR and FQNEAQ (reference sequence). Input material: PBMCs. The V and J genes are TRBV7-9 and TRBJ2-3; 7 nucleotides line up with TRBD2. This clonotype originated in a woman between 40 and 55 years old in good health and CMV-seropositive. CDR3 in amino acids: CASSQTSGTDTQYF. Here the CDR3 DNA reads TGTGCCAGCAGCCAAACTAGCGGCACAGATACGCAGTATTTT.